One and the same sample provided the 29 T cell receptor beta chains below, sequenced in a study of OX40 agonist ivuxolimab in advanced cancers. Assay: immunoSEQ multiplex PCR; the TCRdb copy retains only in-frame clones and omits some. The table records fewer than 90,000 clones, over 90% of them present only once. Sequences were derived from CD4+ or CD8+ T cells sorted from blood, sampled in a trial of the OX40 agonist ivuxolimab. These receptors all come from an adult with an advanced solid tumor such as melanoma, head and neck, liver or kidney cancer.

In regard to this clone: At one end the junction does not follow the germline gene, possibly because of a read error. The chain combines TRBV7-9 with TRBJ2-7; 11 bases are a match to TRBD1. The CDR3 is made up of 14 amino acids. Germline V gene lookup returns CDR1 SEHNR and CDR2 FQNEAQ (reference sequence). The CDR3 DNA is TGTGCCAGCACCTTATGGGACAGGGGGAACGAGCAGTACTTC. It translates to CASTLWDRGNEQYF. Filled out from reference TRBV7-9 and TRBJ2-7, the complete variable domain reads DTGVSQNPRHKITKRGQNVTFRCDPISEHNRLYWYRQTLGQGPEFLTYFQNEAQLEKSRLLSDRFSAERPKGSFSTLEIQRTEQGDSAMYLCASTLWDRGNEQYFGPGTRLTVT.

V usage is TRBV7-8 and J usage is TRBJ2-5, with 9 bases aligning to TRBD2. V shed 5 bases, J shed 3 bases, and the junction held 7 bases outside the gene matches. The CDR3 has 15 amino acids. Germline values: CDR1 SGHVS, CDR2 FQNEAQ. CDR3 region: CASSGGGAPKETQYF. In DNA form, the CDR3 reads TGTGCCAGCAGCGGCGGGGGGGCCCCGAAAGAGACCCAGTACTTC.

This clone has a handful of counts. The chain couples TRBV7-8 to TRBJ1-1, with a possible D match to TRBD1 (5 bases). Trimming stripped 1 base from V and 3 bases from J, with 9 bases between. The V gene's germline CDR1 is SGHVS and CDR2 FQNEAQ. There are 14 residues in the CDR3. In DNA, the CDR3 is TGTGCCAGCAGCTTAGTCTGGGGGGACACTGAAGCTTTCTTT. Protein product: CASSLVWGDTEAFF.

This clone appeared a single time. V is TRBV27 and J is TRBJ2-1; possibly TRBD1 for D (7 bases). In germline, CDR1 is MNHEY, CDR2 SMNVEV (reference sequence). The length of the CDR3 is 15 residues. V lost 5 bases and J 5 bases, leaving 16 bases between the germline ends. The CDR3, as DNA: TGTGCCAGCAGTCCAGGGGGGCGGTCCAACAATGAGCAGTTCTTC. As protein: CASSPGGRSNNEQFF.

The chain is built from TRBV13 and TRBJ2-2; 12 bases fit TRBD2. The V gene's germline CDR1 is PRHDT and CDR2 FYEKMQ (reference sequence). The CDR3 contains 16 residues. Trimming at V came to 5 bases and at J to 4 bases, leaving 5 bases not matched to a gene. The DNA for the CDR3 is TGTGCCAGCAGCCCCGCTAGCGGGGGGGCCACCGGGGAGCTGTTTTTT. As protein: CASSPASGGATGELFF.

To note about this clone: Other DNA sequences within the sample encode an identical CDR3. V gene TRBV13 combines with J gene TRBJ2-7, with D perhaps matching TRBD2 (6 bases). Germline assignment: CDR1 PRHDT and CDR2 FYEKMQ (reference sequence). The CDR3 runs 14 residues. With 0 bases removed from V and 7 bases from J, the gap between germline ends came to 13 bases. CDR3 nucleotides: TGTGCCAGCAGCTTAGGGACGGGGGTTAGTGAGCAGTACTTC. It translates to CASSLGTGVSEQYF.

Notes on this clone: An end of the junction differs from the germline gene, which may be a read error. J is TRBJ2-1 and V is TRBV11-2; D gene unclear. Germline CDR1 SGHAT, CDR2 FQNNGV. CDR3 length equals 17 residues. This CDR3 reads CASSLVPVRPPYNEQFF. CDR3 DNA: TGTGCCAGCAGCTTAGTACCTGTGCGGCCACCCTACAATGAGCAATTCTTC.

The genes are TRBV9 and TRBJ1-2, with a weak D call TRBD1 (5 bases). V was pared by 0 bases and J by 7 bases, with 16 bases between. The CDR3 is 15 residues long. Germline values: CDR1 SGDLS, CDR2 YYNGEE. CDR3 DNA sequence: TGTGCCAGCAGCGTAGACAGGCTCGGAGGGCGTGGCTACACCTTC. As protein: CASSVDRLGGRGYTF.

The chain employs TRBV21-1 and TRBJ2-1; the D segment call TRBD2 is taken from the table without a DNA check. TRBV21-1 is shown as a pseudogene. CDR3 size: 15 residues. CDR3 in DNA: TGTGCCAGCAGCAAAGAGGCGGGACCAACGACTGAGCAGTTCTTC. It encodes CASSKEAGPTTEQFF.

The CDR3 sequence is CASSFGANTEAFF. The CDR3 DNA reads TGTGCCAGCAGCTTCGGCGCGAACACTGAAGCTTTCTTT. The chain has TRBV5-6 and TRBJ1-1; D not certain. Between the trimmed V and J ends, which lost 2 bases and 1 base, there was a span of 6 bases. Germline CDR1 reads SGHDT; CDR2 reads YYEEEE. This CDR3 has 13 residues.

J is TRBJ1-2 and V is TRBV30, with D hard to call. The germline V and J ends were trimmed by 8 bases and 2 bases, with 9 bases remaining between them. Germline V gene data show CDR1 as GTSNPN and CDR2 as SVGIG (reference sequence). This CDR3 contains 11 residues. CDR3: CAEEGNYGYTF. The CDR3 DNA sequence: TGTGCCGAGGAGGGAAACTATGGCTACACCTTC.

The chain carries TRBV19 and TRBJ2-1; D not certain. Germline V lookup: CDR1 LNHDA, CDR2 SQIVND (reference sequence). This CDR3 is 13 amino acids long. V gave up 1 base and J gave up 4 bases, with 5 bases separating them. The CDR3 DNA follows: TGTGCCAGTAGTATAGGCCGATACAATGAGCAGTTCTTC. Its protein product is CASSIGRYNEQFF.

This clone was observed a single time. This chain joins TRBV29-1 and TRBJ2-3, with 10 bases identical to TRBD1. The CDR3 extends over 15 amino acids. Looked up from germline, CDR1 is SQVTM and CDR2 is ANQGSEA. V was clipped by 4 bases and J by 2 bases; unmatched bases: 6. This CDR3 reads CSVGDRGLPTDTQYF. The CDR3 nucleotides read TGCAGCGTTGGGGACAGGGGACTACCCACAGATACGCAGTATTTT.

The CDR3 DNA reads as TGTGCCAGCAGCTCTACGCTGGGCAATGAGCAGTTCTTC. It yields the protein CASSSTLGNEQFF. The genes are TRBV5-6 and TRBJ2-1, with D uncertain. The V gene lost 3 bases and the J gene lost 6 bases, with 10 bases spanning the gap. Germline V gene sequence: CDR1 SGHDT, CDR2 YYEEEE. The CDR3 runs to 13 residues.

The CDR3 DNA is TGTGCCAGCAGTCTTCTAGCGGGCAATGAGCAGTTCTTC. Its translation is CASSLLAGNEQFF. The V gene is TRBV6-5, the J gene TRBJ2-1, with 8 bases fitting TRBD2. V lost 5 bases to trimming and J lost 6 bases; unmatched junction nucleotides: 3. Germline CDR1 reads MNHEY; CDR2 reads SVGAGI. The CDR3 consists of 13 residues.

The chain links TRBV19 to TRBJ1-5; 7 bases fit TRBD1. CDR3 size: 13 residues. The V segment lost 6 bases and the J segment 4 bases; nucleotides outside the gene matches: 3. Per germline, CDR1 LNHDA and CDR2 SQIVND (reference sequence). Here the CDR3 DNA reads TGTGCCAGTAGGGCAGGGGGTAATCAGCCCCAGCATTTT. Its protein product is CASRAGGNQPQHF.

The CDR3 spells CASRGGGPYEQYF. The CDR3 DNA sequence: TGTGCCAGCAGGGGCGGGGGGCCTTACGAGCAGTACTTC. This rearrangement joins TRBV2 to TRBJ2-7; 8 bases are shared with TRBD2. Trimming removed 6 bases from V and 4 bases from J; junction bases left unmatched: 5. The CDR3 is 13 amino acids. Germline V lookup: CDR1 SNHLY, CDR2 FYNNEI.

In this sample, this clone turned up once. The rearrangement uses TRBV5-1 and TRBJ2-1, with D tentatively TRBD1 or TRBD2 (5 bases each). The CDR3 has 14 residues. CDR1 SGHRS and CDR2 YFSETQ come from the germline V gene. Trimming removed 4 bases at V and 5 bases at J, with 13 bases between. CDR3 loop: CASSLRDGHNEQFF. The CDR3 DNA reads as TGCGCCAGCAGCCTAAGGGACGGCCACAATGAGCAGTTCTTC.

V usage is TRBV7-9 and J usage is TRBJ1-2; D remains unclear. Trimming stripped 1 base from V and 5 bases from J, with 11 bases between. From germline, CDR1 is SEHNR and CDR2 FQNEAQ (reference sequence). The CDR3 consists of 14 residues. The CDR3 loop is CASSLGTAPYGYTF. The CDR3 DNA sequence: TGTGCCAGCAGCTTAGGCACAGCGCCTTATGGCTACACCTTC. The full variable domain, rest sourced from reference TRBV7-9 and TRBJ1-2, is DTGVSQNPRHKITKRGQNVTFRCDPISEHNRLYWYRQTLGQGPEFLTYFQNEAQLEKSRLLSDRFSAERPKGSFSTLEIQRTEQGDSAMYLCASSLGTAPYGYTFGSGTRLTVV.

The chain couples TRBV6-5 to TRBJ1-5, with D perhaps matching TRBD1 (5 bases). The CDR3 loop spans 15 amino acids. The V gene lost 5 bases and the J gene lost 1 base, with 12 bases spanning the gap. Germline values: CDR1 MNHEY, CDR2 SVGAGI. DNA for the CDR3: TGTGCCAGCAGTACTAGACAGTACAGCAATCAGCCCCAGCATTTT. This translates into CASSTRQYSNQPQHF.

The chain has TRBV5-8 and TRBJ2-5; 8 nucleotides line up with TRBD2. CDR1 and CDR2 (germline): SGHTS, YDEGEE. The CDR3 length is 14 residues. Trimming removed 3 bases from V and 2 bases from J; junction bases left unmatched: 3. CDR3 in DNA: TGTGCCAGCAGCTCCGGGACTAGGCAAGAGACCCAGTACTTC. The encoded protein is CASSSGTRQETQYF.

The chain joins TRBV7-2 to TRBJ1-2; D gene unclear. This CDR3 spans 13 amino acids. The germline V and J ends were trimmed by 1 base and 4 bases, with 7 bases remaining between them. Germline CDR1 is SGHTA and CDR2 is FQGNSA. The CDR3 reads CASSLGTGYGYTF. The DNA for the CDR3 is TGTGCCAGCAGCTTAGGGACTGGCTATGGCTACACCTTC.

This chain uses TRBV9 with TRBJ1-3; D ambiguous. V was shortened by 0 bases and J by 1 base, with 8 bases between the two germline ends. Germline CDR1 and CDR2: SGDLS and YYNGEE. This CDR3 spans 15 amino acids. In DNA form, the CDR3 reads TGTGCCAGCAGCGTAGCCGGCCTTTCTGGAAACACCATATATTTT. This encodes CASSVAGLSGNTIYF.

The rearrangement joins TRBV27 to TRBJ2-1, with D possibly matching TRBD2 (5 bases). This CDR3 region has 14 residues. The germline gives CDR1 MNHEY, CDR2 SMNVEV (reference sequence). Trimming cost V 3 bases and J 1 base, with 7 bases left between them. DNA of the CDR3: TGTGCCAGCAGTTTTTCGGGATCCTACAATGAGCAGTTCTTC. Translating it yields CASSFSGSYNEQFF.

Of note for this clone: Other DNA sequences within the sample encode an identical CDR3. V and J are TRBV9 and TRBJ2-3; D possibly matches TRBD1 or TRBD2 (5 bases each). Germline assignment: CDR1 SGDLS and CDR2 YYNGEE. The CDR3 is made up of 13 amino acids. V was pared by 2 bases and J by 1 base, with 5 bases between. CDR3 in amino acids: CASSVGGTDTQYF. CDR3 DNA: TGTGCCAGCAGCGTGGGGGGCACAGATACGCAGTATTTT. The full variable domain, in which reference TRBV9 and TRBJ2-3 provide the parts outside the CDR3, is DSGVTQTPKHLITATGQRVTLRCSPRSGDLSVYWYQQSLDQGLQFLIQYYNGEERAKGNILERFSAQQFPDLHSELNLSSLELGDSALYFCASSVGGTDTQYFGPGTRLTVL.

In this sample, this clone turned up once. The J gene is TRBJ2-1, the V gene TRBV6-1; 8 bases map to TRBD2. CDR3 length: 15 residues. CDR1 MNHNS and CDR2 SASEGT come from the germline V gene. With V trimmed by 3 bases and J by 7 bases, 8 bases remained unmatched. The CDR3 here is CASSDPGLGFNEQFF. CDR3 nucleotides: TGTGCCAGCAGTGATCCGGGACTAGGATTTAATGAGCAGTTCTTC.

The chain is built from TRBV2 and TRBJ2-3, with no clear D. This CDR3 has 15 amino acids. Germline assignment: CDR1 SNHLY and CDR2 FYNNEI. Trimming stripped 3 bases from V and 2 bases from J, with 12 bases between. DNA of the CDR3: TGTGCCAGCAGTGACCAGGCCGACTTCACAGATACGCAGTATTTT. Translated, it gives CASSDQADFTDTQYF. Using reference TRBV2 and TRBJ2-3 for the parts outside the CDR3, the full variable domain is EPEVTQTPSHQVTQMGQEVILRCVPISNHLYFYWYRQILGQKVEFLVSFYNNEISEKSEIFDDQFSVERPDGSNFTLKIRSTKLEDSAMYFCASSDQADFTDTQYFGPGTRLTVL.

V gene TRBV9 combines with J gene TRBJ2-7; 8 nucleotides agree with TRBD2. The CDR3 runs to 15 residues. The germline V gene has CDR1 SGDLS and CDR2 YYNGEE. With 3 bases clipped from V and 4 bases from J, the junction kept 9 bases outside the gene matches. As DNA, the CDR3 is TGTGCCAGCAGCGATAGCGGGGATGACTCGTACGAGCAGTACTTC. Protein sequence: CASSDSGDDSYEQYF.

This rearrangement joins TRBV5-4 to TRBJ1-4; no clear D. V was cut by 4 bases and J by 3 bases, with 13 bases left in between. This CDR3 contains 15 residues. Germline V gene lookup returns CDR1 SGHNT and CDR2 YYREEE (reference sequence). The CDR3 nucleotides read TGTGCCAGCAGCCCAGACCACACGCCTAATGAAAAACTGTTTTTT. Encoded protein: CASSPDHTPNEKLFF.